A selection of T cell receptor beta chains follows, all from one sample in a study of neurological immune-mediated disorders. TCRdb reanalysed the 5' RACE reads using MiXCR and keeps one entry per CDR3 protein. The data show about 53,000 distinct CDR3 sequences, roughly 8.4% seen once. The specimen sequenced was PBMCs. These receptors originate from a middle-aged woman in good health. Both conserved end residues are part of each CDR3. The D gene is left open where the match is weak. Clone size, where shown, is once, few, many, or a class for clones that have expanded.

TGTGCCAGCAGCTTAGGCCAGGGCTATGGCTACACCTTC	CASSLGQGYGYTF	TRBV7-3	TRBJ1-2	medium-sized	NA
TGTGCCAGCAGGGGGCCCGGGACACTGAACACTGAAGCTTTCTTT	CASRGPGTLNTEAFF	TRBV2	TRBJ1-1	many	NA
TGCAGTGCTAGAGACCCCAGGGGACTGATCTACGAGCAGTACTTC	CSARDPRGLIYEQYF	TRBV20-1	TRBJ2-7	many	NA
TGTGCCAGCAGCTACCAAGGGGCAGGGCTTAGTGAAGCTTTCTTT	CASSYQGAGLSEAFF	TRBV7-2	TRBJ1-1	many	NA
TGTGCCACCAGTGATTACGGGGTAAATCAGCCCCAGCATTTT	CATSDYGVNQPQHF	TRBV24-1	TRBJ1-5	many	NA
TGCGCCAGCAGCGTTGAGGGACAGGGTAGGAATGAGCAGTTCTTC	CASSVEGQGRNEQFF	TRBV5-1	TRBJ2-1	many	TRBD1
TGTGCCATCAGTGAGTCACAGGGTAGCGCCGGCTACACCTTC	CAISESQGSAGYTF	TRBV10-3	TRBJ1-2	many	NA
TGCAGTGCTAGCGAACAGGTTAATCAGCCCCAGCATTTT	CSASEQVNQPQHF	TRBV20-1	TRBJ1-5	many	NA
TGTGCCAGCAGCCAATTGACCACCACAGATACGCAGTATTTT	CASSQLTTTDTQYF	TRBV5-6	TRBJ2-3	once	NA
TGTGCCAGCAGCCAAGGGCAACAGGCCTACGAGCAGTACTTC	CASSQGQQAYEQYF	TRBV3-1	TRBJ2-7	many	NA
TGCGCCAGCAGCTCCCCGGGACTCAGCTCCTACGAGCAGTACTTC	CASSSPGLSSYEQYF	TRBV5-1	TRBJ2-7	many	NA
TGCGCCAGCAGCCAAGATCGTACAGGGGGGTGGGAGACCCAGTACTTC	CASSQDRTGGWETQYF	TRBV4-1	TRBJ2-5	many	TRBD1
TGTGCCAGCAGTGAAGGCGGGGTAGCGCCCCAGCATTTT	CASSEGGVAPQHF	TRBV2	TRBJ1-5	few	NA
TGTGCCACCGGACTATCCTACAATGAGCAGTTCTTC	CATGLSYNEQFF	TRBV3-1	TRBJ2-1	many	NA
TGCGCCAGCAGCGCGGGACAGAATACGCAGTATTTT	CASSAGQNTQYF	TRBV5-1	TRBJ2-3	many	NA
TGTGCCAGCAGTGCCCCGACACTTTCTGAAGCTTTCTTT	CASSAPTLSEAFF	TRBV12-3/TRBV12-4	TRBJ1-1	many	NA
TGCGCCAGCAGCCAGTCGGGGCTCCACTATGGCTACACCTTC	CASSQSGLHYGYTF	TRBV4-3	TRBJ1-2	NA	NA
TGTGCCAGCAGTCTCCAGGGTCGATACGAGCAGTACTTC	CASSLQGRYEQYF	TRBV12-3/TRBV12-4	TRBJ2-7	NA	NA
TGCAGTGCTAGTCTAGCGGGAGGGCCCGCAGATACGCAGTATTTT	CSASLAGGPADTQYF	TRBV20-1	TRBJ2-3	many	TRBD2
TGCAGTGCTAAACAGACGTATAGCAATCAGCCCCAGCATTTT	CSAKQTYSNQPQHF	TRBV20-1	TRBJ1-5	many	NA
TGTGCCAGCGGGGCAGGGGCCTATGGCTACACCTTC	CASGAGAYGYTF	TRBV25-1	TRBJ1-2	many	NA
TGTGCCAGCACCCCGACAAGCTATGGCTACACCTTC	CASTPTSYGYTF	TRBV7-2	TRBJ1-2	many	NA
TGTGCCAGCTCACCACCCAGTAGCACAGATACGCAGTATTTT	CASSPPSSTDTQYF	TRBV18	TRBJ2-3	many	NA
TGCGCCAGCAGCTTGCGATCCCGGACAGTCTCCTACGAGCAGTACTTC	CASSLRSRTVSYEQYF	TRBV5-1	TRBJ2-7	once	NA
TGCAGTGTAAGAACCGGGACTAACACCGGGGAGCTGTTTTTT	CSVRTGTNTGELFF	TRBV20-1	TRBJ2-2	many	NA
TGCAGCTCTGCCCGGGACGACACAGATACGCAGTATTTT	CSSARDDTDTQYF	TRBV29-1	TRBJ2-3	many	NA
TGTGCCAGCAGCCCGGGACTGCTAGACTACGAGCAGTACTTC	CASSPGLLDYEQYF	TRBV7-2	TRBJ2-7	many	NA
TGTGCCAGCAGCCGTAGGACTAGCGGAAGCACAGATACGCAGTATTTT	CASSRRTSGSTDTQYF	TRBV7-8	TRBJ2-3	many	TRBD2
TGTGCCAGCAGCCCCGGGGCCGGAACGCAGTATTTT	CASSPGAGTQYF	TRBV7-2	TRBJ2-3	many	NA
TGCGCCAGCGACGGGACAGGGGCTCGGGGAGAGACCCAGTACTTC	CASDGTGARGETQYF	TRBV5-1	TRBJ2-5	many	TRBD1
TGTGCCATCAGACCCCTCCCCAGTTCTGGGGCCAACGTCCTGACTTTC	CAIRPLPSSGANVLTF	TRBV10-3	TRBJ2-6	many	NA
TGTGCCAGCAGTTTAGGGGGACAGGGGGCGTACGAGCAGTACTTC	CASSLGGQGAYEQYF	TRBV12-3/TRBV12-4	TRBJ2-7	many	TRBD1
TGCAGTGCCGGGACAGGGGAGCGCCAGCCCCAGCATTTT	CSAGTGERQPQHF	TRBV20-1	TRBJ1-5	NA	TRBD1
TGTGCCAGCAGCTTGACACCTAAGGACACTGAAGCTTTCTTT	CASSLTPKDTEAFF	TRBV9	TRBJ1-1	many	NA
TGTGCCAGCAGCAAAACAGGACCATCTGGAAACACCATATATTTT	CASSKTGPSGNTIYF	TRBV6-5	TRBJ1-3	NA	NA
TGTGCCAGCAGTTCGGGACTAGCGGGGTACAATGAGCAGTTCTTC	CASSSGLAGYNEQFF	TRBV6-5	TRBJ2-1	many	TRBD2
TGTGCCAGCAGTTCTGCTACAACTAATGAAAAACTGTTTTTT	CASSSATTNEKLFF	TRBV12-3/TRBV12-4	TRBJ1-4	many	NA
TGTGCCAGCAGCGTAGGGGGGGGGGCCGAGCAGTACTTC	CASSVGGGAEQYF	TRBV9	TRBJ2-7	many	NA
TGTGCCAGCAGTTTTCGGGTCGATGGCTATGGCTACACCTTC	CASSFRVDGYGYTF	TRBV12-3/TRBV12-4	TRBJ1-2	many	NA
TGCAGTGCCCTAGGCGGGGGATCGTACGAGCAGTACTTC	CSALGGGSYEQYF	TRBV20-1	TRBJ2-7	few	TRBD2
TGTGCCAGCAGCCAGATAAACACCGGGGAGCTGTTTTTT	CASSQINTGELFF	TRBV3-1	TRBJ2-2	many	NA
TGTGCCAGCAGCCAGGGGTTGGCCACTGAAGCTTTCTTT	CASSQGLATEAFF	TRBV7-2	TRBJ1-1	many	NA
TGTGCCAGCAGCCAAGAGACTTGGACAGGGGGATTCTATGGCTACACCTTC	CASSQETWTGGFYGYTF	TRBV14	TRBJ1-2	many	TRBD1
TGTGCCAGCAGCGTAGATCCGGATATCTATGGCTACACCTTC	CASSVDPDIYGYTF	TRBV9	TRBJ1-2	many	NA
TGTGCCAGCAGTTTAGACGTGGGTAGAGCTTTCTTT	CASSLDVGRAFF	TRBV12-3/TRBV12-4	TRBJ1-1	many	NA
TGTGCCAGCAGCCTAAGGGTTGGGGGAGTTTTAGATACGCAGTATTTT	CASSLRVGGVLDTQYF	TRBV7-2	TRBJ2-3	many	NA
TGCAGTAGTTCCCCCATAGATACACAGTATTTT	CSSSPIDTQYF	TRBV20-1	TRBJ2-3	once	NA
TGTGCCATCAGGGGGAGCGGGGACTATGGCTACACCTTC	CAIRGSGDYGYTF	TRBV10-3	TRBJ1-2	many	NA
TGTGCCAGCAGCGGGGCTAGCGGGGGGTCCCGTACGCAGTATTTT	CASSGASGGSRTQYF	TRBV7-2	TRBJ2-3	medium-sized	TRBD2
TGTGCCAGCTCACCGCCCCGACAGGCCCGTAATGAAAAACTGTTTTTT	CASSPPRQARNEKLFF	TRBV18	TRBJ1-4	few	NA
TGCAGTGCTAGAGTTTCCGGGACTCGGCGAAACACTGAAGCTTTCTTT	CSARVSGTRRNTEAFF	TRBV20-1	TRBJ1-1	many	NA
TGCAGTGCTAGGGAAACTGGACAGGAGAATGAAAAACTGTTTTTT	CSARETGQENEKLFF	TRBV20-1	TRBJ1-4	many	TRBD1
TGCGCCAGCAGCTTTCAGGGAGTGAACACCGGGGAGCTGTTTTTT	CASSFQGVNTGELFF	TRBV5-1	TRBJ2-2	many	NA
TGTGCCACCAGCCCAGGGGGCGGTGGGGTTTCTGAAGCTTTCTTT	CATSPGGGGVSEAFF	TRBV6-5	TRBJ1-1	many	TRBD1
TGTGCCAGCAGTTTACGGAGACAGGGTATCACCACTGAAGCTTTCTTT	CASSLRRQGITTEAFF	TRBV27	TRBJ1-1	many	TRBD1
TGCGCCAGCAGCTTGCTACGGGGTCCCTACACTGAAGCTTTCTTT	CASSLLRGPYTEAFF	TRBV5-1	TRBJ1-1	many	NA
TGTGCCAGCAGCCTCCAGACAGGGGCTAATTCACCCCTCCACTTT	CASSLQTGANSPLHF	TRBV12-3/TRBV12-4	TRBJ1-6	many	TRBD1